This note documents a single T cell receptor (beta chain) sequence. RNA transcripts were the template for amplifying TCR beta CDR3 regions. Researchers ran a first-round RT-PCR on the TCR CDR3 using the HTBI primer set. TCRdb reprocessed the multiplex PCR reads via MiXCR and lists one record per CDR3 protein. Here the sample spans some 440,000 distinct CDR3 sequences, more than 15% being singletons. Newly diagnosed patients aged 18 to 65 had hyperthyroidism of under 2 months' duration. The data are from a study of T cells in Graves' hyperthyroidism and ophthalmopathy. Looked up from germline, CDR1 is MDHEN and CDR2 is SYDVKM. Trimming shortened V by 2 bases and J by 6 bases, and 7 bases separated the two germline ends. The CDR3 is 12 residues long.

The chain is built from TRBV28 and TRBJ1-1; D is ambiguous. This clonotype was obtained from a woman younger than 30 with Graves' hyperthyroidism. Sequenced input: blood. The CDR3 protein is CASSLGEPEAFF. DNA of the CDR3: TGTGCCAGCAGTTTAGGGGAACCTGAAGCTTTCTTT.